Listed here are 14 T cell receptor beta chains from one sample, sequenced in a study of OX40 agonist ivuxolimab in advanced cancers. Libraries were prepared by immunoSEQ multiplex PCR; TCRdb keeps only in-frame clonotypes and omits some of them. The sample has some 80,000 clones; about nine tenths are singletons. This material consisted of CD4+ or CD8+ T cells sorted from blood, taken in a trial of the OX40 agonist ivuxolimab. The origin of the receptors is an adult with an advanced solid tumor such as melanoma, head and neck, liver or kidney cancer.

The chain has TRBV2 and TRBJ2-2, with TRBD1 matching over 9 bases. Germline CDR1 is SNHLY and CDR2 is FYNNEI. Trimming removed 4 bases from V and 9 bases from J; junction bases left unmatched: 6. The CDR3 is 14 amino acids. CDR3 amino acids: CASSGDRVFRELFF. CDR3 coding DNA: TGTGCCAGCAGTGGGGACAGGGTTTTTCGGGAGCTGTTTTTT.

This sequence joins TRBV4-3 and TRBJ2-5, with 8 bases identical to TRBD2. The germline V gene has CDR1 LGHNA and CDR2 YSLEER. Unmatched junction bases numbered 8, after V lost 1 base and J lost 1 base. CDR3 length equals 17 residues. CDR3 sequence reads: CASSQVTSGGTQETQYF. The CDR3 DNA reads TGCGCCAGCAGCCAAGTGACGAGCGGGGGTACCCAAGAGACCCAGTACTTC.

The chain combines TRBV7-9 with TRBJ1-2; TRBD1 might be the D (6 bases). Germline loops: CDR1 SEHNR, CDR2 FQNEAQ (reference sequence). V was clipped by 4 bases and J by 5 bases, with 26 bases between them. CDR3 size: 18 residues. In DNA form, the CDR3 reads TGTGCCAGCAGCTCCCAAAGGGAGAAGGGGGGGAGTTTGTATGGCTACACCTTC. Its translation: CASSSQREKGGSLYGYTF.

DNA for the CDR3: TGTGCCAGTAACCCCGGGACAGGGGGCTACGAGCAGTACTTC. This sequence encodes CASNPGTGGYEQYF. This chain joins TRBV19 and TRBJ2-7, with 11 bases fitting TRBD1. CDR1 is LNHDA, CDR2 SQIVND, per germline (reference sequence). J was trimmed by 3 bases and V by 7 bases; bases with no gene match: 5. CDR3 length: 14 amino acids. Full variable domain (missing parts from reference TRBV19 and TRBJ2-7): DGGITQSPKYLFRKEGQNVTLSCEQNLNHDAMYWYRQDPGQGLRLIYYSQIVNDFQKGDIAEGYSVSREKKESFPLTVTSAQKNPTAFYLCASNPGTGGYEQYFGPGTRLTVT.

The chain recombines TRBV1 with TRBJ2-7; the D call in the table, TRBD2, was not verified against the DNA. TRBV1 is annotated as a pseudogene. This CDR3 is built from 20 residues. CDR3 region: CTSSAPFRGCRDYSSYEQYF. CDR3 DNA: TGCACCAGCTCCGCGCCCTTCCGAGGGTGTCGGGACTACAGCTCCTACGAGCAGTACTTC.

This sequence joins TRBV11-2 and TRBJ1-6; D unresolved. CDR1 and CDR2 (germline): SGHAT, FQNNGV. The CDR3 has 15 residues. Trimming shortened V by 0 bases and J by 4 bases, and 7 bases separated the two germline ends. CDR3 DNA: TGTGCCAGCAGCTTAGAAGGCAATTATAATTCACCCCTCCACTTT. This encodes CASSLEGNYNSPLHF.

The chain uses TRBV27 and TRBJ2-7; 7 bases align to TRBD1. The J segment lost 0 bases and the V segment lost 3 bases, leaving 2 bases of the junction unmatched. This CDR3 has 14 amino acids. From germline, CDR1 is MNHEY and CDR2 SMNVEV (reference sequence). DNA for the CDR3: TGTGCCAGCAGTTTGGACAGGAGCTCCTACGAGCAGTACTTC. Translating it yields CASSLDRSSYEQYF.

The chain couples TRBV5-6 to TRBJ2-7; no clear D. The CDR3 covers 13 residues. Germline V CDR1 and CDR2: SGHDT, YYEEEE. V shed 0 bases and J shed 5 bases, with 9 bases lying between them. This CDR3 is CASSLEGLDEQYF. The CDR3 DNA follows: TGTGCCAGCAGCTTGGAGGGTTTAGACGAGCAGTACTTC.

The genes are TRBV6-6 and TRBJ2-1; D gene uncertain. The CDR3 extends over 14 amino acids. Germline loops: CDR1 MNHNY, CDR2 SVGAGI (reference sequence). V lost 3 bases to trimming and J lost 3 bases, with 9 bases between them. The CDR3 loop reads CASSYPGLYNEQFF. The CDR3 bases are TGTGCCAGCAGTTATCCGGGCCTCTACAATGAGCAGTTCTTC.

Turning to this clone: Different DNA sequences within this sample yield the same CDR3. The rearrangement links TRBV29-1 to TRBJ2-1, with TRBD2 matching 10 bases. The CDR3 consists of 16 residues. Germline-derived CDR1 and CDR2 are SQVTM and ANQGSEA. V was clipped by 1 base and J by 0 bases; unmatched bases: 3. CDR3 sequence reads: CSVEGTSGASYNEQFF. CDR3 sequence (DNA): TGCAGCGTTGAAGGTACTAGCGGGGCCTCCTACAATGAGCAGTTCTTC.

As for this clone: One end of the junction is discordant with germline, which a read error may explain. The V call is TRBV7-7, the J call TRBJ2-5; 9 nucleotides agree with TRBD2. This CDR3 is 16 amino acids long. Germline assignment: CDR1 SSHAT and CDR2 FNYEAQ (reference sequence). The chain's CDR3 is CASSLVPSGAGETQYF. The CDR3, as DNA: TGTGCTAGCAGCTTAGTTCCTAGCGGGGCAGGGGAGACCCAGTACTTC.

The V and J genes are TRBV9 and TRBJ1-2; D gene ambiguous. Trimming removed 7 bases from V and 2 bases from J, with 21 bases in between. Per the germline V gene, CDR1 is SGDLS and CDR2 is YYNGEE. CDR3 length: 16 amino acids. DNA for the CDR3: TGTGCCAGCGCGTCCTTACCATTACGGTTAAACTATGGCTACACCTTC. Its translation: CASASLPLRLNYGYTF. The full variable domain, completed using reference TRBV9 and TRBJ1-2, is DSGVTQTPKHLITATGQRVTLRCSPRSGDLSVYWYQQSLDQGLQFLIQYYNGEERAKGNILERFSAQQFPDLHSELNLSSLELGDSALYFCASASLPLRLNYGYTFGSGTRLTVV.

The chain has TRBV4-3 and TRBJ1-1; D call uncertain. The CDR3 loop spans 14 amino acids. Per germline, CDR1 LGHNA and CDR2 YSLEER. V was shortened by 0 bases and J by 5 bases, with 10 bases between the two germline ends. For the CDR3, the DNA is TGCGCCAGCAGCCAAGATACAAGAAATACTGAAGCTTTCTTT. This codes for CASSQDTRNTEAFF.

V gene TRBV11-3 combines with J gene TRBJ2-3; 11 bases map to TRBD2. With 5 bases clipped from V and 6 bases from J, the junction kept 10 bases outside the gene matches. Germline-derived CDR1 and CDR2 are SGHNT and YENEEA. The length of the CDR3 is 16 residues. The CDR3 loop is CASSLIAGGEMDTQYF. As DNA, the CDR3 is TGTGCCAGCAGCCTTATAGCGGGGGGGGAAATGGATACGCAGTATTTT.